The 21 T cell receptor beta chains below come from one sample, sequenced in a study of blood T cells in healthy people across ages. For the second PCR, which ran for about 6 to 11 cycles, a sample-barcoded 5' primer and a J-beta primer mix were used. TCRdb itself ran the 5' RACE reads through MiXCR, one entry per CDR3 protein. The top ten clones hold 3% to 4.5% of a sample with around 820,000 distinct CDR3 sequences, 20% to 25% of them seen once. This sample also belongs to another study, concerning T cells of mothers and their children.

The specimen was blood. The receptors were sampled from a boy aged 5-17 years in good health.

In nucleotides, the CDR3 is TGTGCCAGCAGTGTGCATTGGGGAGAGACCCAGTACTTC. Translated, it gives CASSVHWGETQYF. The chain couples TRBV6-4 to TRBJ2-5; no clear D. Trimming shortened V by 4 bases and J by 4 bases, and 10 bases separated the two germline ends. The CDR3 runs to 13 residues. In germline, CDR1 is MRHNA, CDR2 SNTAGT.

The sample holds a few counts of this clonotype. This chain joins TRBV5-6 and TRBJ1-5, with 10 bases lining up with TRBD1. Unmatched junction bases numbered 11, after V lost 5 bases and J lost 0 bases. Per germline, CDR1 SGHDT and CDR2 YYEEEE. The CDR3 extends over 18 amino acids. This CDR3 is CASSAGTGEGVSNQPQHF. The CDR3 region has the DNA TGTGCCAGCAGTGCCGGGACAGGGGAGGGAGTTAGCAATCAGCCCCAGCATTTT.

The V and J genes are TRBV5-1 and TRBJ2-5; possibly TRBD1 for D (5 bases). Gene TRBJ2-7 matches the end of the DNA better, so the J call may be wrong. Germline CDR1 SGHRS, CDR2 YFSETQ. The CDR3 runs 14 residues. CDR3 sequence reads: CASSLTGSTYEQYF. DNA for the CDR3: TGCGCCAGCAGCTTGACAGGCTCTACCTACGAGCAGTACTTC.

The chain uses TRBV25-1 and TRBJ1-1; D gene unclear. Trimming took 2 bases from V and 2 from J, leaving 12 bases between them. Per germline, CDR1 MGHDK and CDR2 SYGVNS. The CDR3 is 15 residues long. DNA of the CDR3: TGTGCCAGCAGTGAAGTCGGCAGAGTTAACACTGAAGCTTTCTTT. It yields the protein CASSEVGRVNTEAFF.

This chain uses TRBV11-2 with TRBJ2-2; either TRBD1 or TRBD2 may fit D (5 bases each). Trimming removed 8 bases from V and 5 bases from J, with 15 bases in between. This CDR3 has 14 residues. Germline V gives CDR1 SGHAT, CDR2 FQNNGV. The DNA for the CDR3 is TGTGCCAGCCGACCCCGGGGCAGGACCGGGGAGCTGTTTTTT. Translation gives CASRPRGRTGELFF.

The chain employs TRBV27 and TRBJ2-7; no clear D. Germline CDR1 is MNHEY and CDR2 is SMNVEV (reference sequence). The CDR3 spans 16 residues. Deletions cut 6 bases from V and 2 bases from J, with 20 bases between. This CDR3 is CASSSIPFPVTYEQYF. The CDR3, as DNA: TGTGCCAGCAGCTCAATCCCCTTTCCGGTTACCTACGAGCAGTACTTC.

This rearrangement joins TRBV7-9 to TRBJ1-1; D possibly corresponds to TRBD1 (5 bases). CDR3 size: 14 residues. V was pared by 6 bases and J by 4 bases, with 15 bases between. Germline loops: CDR1 SEHNR, CDR2 FQNEAQ (reference sequence). CDR3 in amino acids: CASSSDPGGTEAFF. Written as DNA, the CDR3 is TGTGCCAGCAGTTCGGACCCGGGGGGCACTGAAGCTTTCTTT.

The rearrangement links TRBV6-5 to TRBJ2-3, with D maybe TRBD1 (6 bases). Germline CDR1 reads MNHEY; CDR2 reads SVGAGI. The CDR3 runs to 13 residues. Trimming stripped 8 bases from V and 1 base from J, with 10 bases between. The CDR3 sequence is CASFTGRTDTQYF. CDR3 coding DNA: TGTGCCAGCTTCACAGGGCGCACAGATACGCAGTATTTT.

In its sample, this clonotype was seen a few times. The chain links TRBV28 to TRBJ2-7, with unresolved D. Germline values: CDR1 MDHEN, CDR2 SYDVKM. The CDR3 is 13 residues long. With 6 bases removed from V and 3 bases from J, the gap between germline ends came to 12 bases. CDR3 region: CASRTRHLYEQYF. The CDR3 nucleotides are TGTGCCAGCAGAACCAGACACCTCTACGAGCAGTACTTC.

This clonotype occurred a few times. V and J are TRBV5-5 and TRBJ1-3; no clear D gene. Trimming shortened V by 2 bases and J by 4 bases, and 22 bases separated the two germline ends. Germline loops: CDR1 SGHKS, CDR2 YYEKEE (reference sequence). The CDR3 is 18 residues long. Written as DNA, the CDR3 is TGTGCCAGCAGCTTCATCGAGAGTTCCGCCTCCCGGGGAAACACCATATATTTT. This translates into CASSFIESSASRGNTIYF.

This clonotype turned up a few times. This chain uses TRBV29-1 with TRBJ2-7; 9 bases match TRBD1. CDR3 length equals 15 residues. V trimming: 0 bases; J trimming: 3 bases; junction bases outside the gene matches: 6. Per germline, CDR1 SQVTM and CDR2 ANQGSEA. CDR3 nucleotides: TGCAGCGTTGAAGATCTCGACAGGGGGAACTACGAGCAGTACTTC. It encodes CSVEDLDRGNYEQYF.

V and J are TRBV12-3 or TRBV12-4 and TRBJ2-3, with TRBD1 matching over 7 bases. The CDR3 is 16 amino acids. V trimming: 6 bases; J trimming: 1 base; junction bases outside the gene matches: 10. CDR3 loop: CASSLARDRGTDTQYF. CDR3 nucleotide sequence: TGTGCCAGCAGCTTGGCCCGGGACAGAGGCACAGATACGCAGTATTTT.

In its sample, this clonotype was seen a few times. This sequence joins TRBV15 and TRBJ2-4; 8 nucleotides line up with TRBD2. This CDR3 comprises 14 residues. V dropped 3 bases and J dropped 8; count of bases not matched to a gene: 6. The germline CDR1 and CDR2 sequences are LNHNV and YYDKDF (reference sequence). As DNA, the CDR3 is TGTGCCACCAGCAGCTTAGCGGGAACGGACATTCAGTACTTC. The encoded protein is CATSSLAGTDIQYF. Supplemented by reference TRBV15 and TRBJ2-4, the full variable domain reads DAMVIQNPRYQVTQFGKPVTLSCSQTLNHNVMYWYQQKSSQAPKLLFHYYDKDFNNEADTPDNFQSRRPNTSFCFLDIRSPGLGDTAMYLCATSSLAGTDIQYFGAGTRLSVL.

Regarding this clonotype: A far more abundant clone sits one base away, making this likely a read error. The chain has TRBV7-3 and TRBJ2-3; unclear D gene. CDR1 and CDR2 from the germline V gene are SGHTA and FQGTGA. The length of the CDR3 is 12 residues. Here the CDR3 reads CASSLGTHTQYF. The DNA for the CDR3 is TGTGCCAGCAGCTTGGGCACACATACGCAGTATTTT.

The chain employs TRBV7-2 and TRBJ1-4; D is unclear. The CDR3 loop spans 15 amino acids. Germline loops: CDR1 SGHTA, CDR2 FQGNSA. V gave up 4 bases and J gave up 2 bases, with 11 bases separating them. CDR3 loop: CASSSLGSTNEKLFF. For the CDR3, the DNA is TGTGCCAGCAGCTCTCTGGGGTCTACTAATGAAAAACTGTTTTTT.

The chain has TRBV4-3 and TRBJ1-6; D might be TRBD1 (5 bases). Germline CDR1 reads LGHNA; CDR2 reads YSLEER. The CDR3 contains 15 residues. V lost 0 bases and J lost 9, with 12 bases in between. Here the CDR3 reads CASSQESGLGSPLHF. In DNA, the CDR3 is TGCGCCAGCAGCCAAGAATCAGGGTTAGGTTCACCCCTCCACTTT.

The CDR3 sequence is CASSPGGQSFGGNEQFF. The CDR3 nucleotides are TGTGCCAGCAGCCCCGGCGGGCAGTCCTTTGGCGGCAATGAGCAGTTCTTC. The chain recombines TRBV7-2 with TRBJ2-1; D perhaps matches TRBD2 (5 bases). Trimming left V 5 bases short and J 6 bases short, with 23 bases between. CDR1 and CDR2 (germline): SGHTA, FQGNSA. This CDR3 spans 17 amino acids. Using reference TRBV7-2 and TRBJ2-1 for the parts outside the CDR3, the full variable domain is GAGVSQSPSNKVTEKGKDVELRCDPISGHTALYWYRQSLGQGLEFLIYFQGNSAPDKSGLPSDRFSAERTGGSVSTLTIQRTQQEDSAVYLCASSPGGQSFGGNEQFFGPGTRLTVL.

A few counts support this clonotype. V usage is TRBV4-3 and J usage is TRBJ2-7; 11 positions agree with TRBD2. The V segment lost 1 base and the J segment 6 bases; nucleotides outside the gene matches: 8. The germline V gene has CDR1 LGHNA and CDR2 YSLEER. CDR3 length equals 16 residues. This CDR3 is CASSQVSGRALGEQYF. Written as DNA, the CDR3 is TGCGCCAGCAGCCAAGTTAGCGGGAGGGCCCTCGGCGAGCAGTACTTC.

The CDR3 region is CASTPGQGYHEQYF. CDR3 coding DNA: TGCGCCAGCACCCCGGGACAGGGGTATCACGAGCAGTACTTC. V and J are TRBV5-1 and TRBJ2-1, with 10 bases matching TRBD1. The end of the DNA aligns better with TRBJ2-7, so the J call may be wrong. The CDR3 length is 14 residues. CDR1 and CDR2 from the germline V gene are SGHRS and YFSETQ.

With respect to this clonotype: The junction differs from germline at one of its ends, possibly a read error. The rearrangement joins TRBV6-2 or TRBV6-3 to TRBJ2-1; 7 bases map to TRBD1. The CDR3 spans 14 residues. Germline CDR1 and CDR2: MNHEY and SVGEGT. In DNA, the CDR3 is TGTGCCAGCCCGGACAGGAGAACGGAGAATGAGCAGTCCTTC. Translation: CASPDRRTENEQSF.

The V and J genes are TRBV5-6 and TRBJ1-5, with a weak D call TRBD1 (6 bases). The germline V and J ends were trimmed by 4 bases and 5 bases, with 13 bases remaining between them. Germline CDR1 and CDR2: SGHDT and YYEEEE. The CDR3 length is 14 residues. The CDR3 nucleotides are TGTGCCAGCAGCCGCTGGACAGAGTATCAGCCCCAGCATTTT. Residues: CASSRWTEYQPQHF.